This T cell receptor (beta chain) was sequenced in a study of shared clonotypes between healthy human individuals. Notes on the study in general: Sharing of clonotypes among donors was expected to vary with sequencing depth.

The assay used deep level. Clones were sequenced by immunoSEQ multiplex PCR, and TCRdb holds only the in-frame ones, with some missing. The sample yields more than 1,200,000 clones, around 98.5% seen once. Notes on this clone: The antigen is undetermined.

This TCR was recovered from a young man in good health. The sample comprised naive CD4+ T cells sorted from blood. Subset denoted: CD45RA+ positively selected.

This CDR3 is CASSQVIWDTQYF. In DNA, the CDR3 is TGCGCCAGCAGCCAAGTTATCTGGGATACGCAGTATTTT. V gene TRBV4-3 combines with J gene TRBJ2-3; the D is unclear. There are 13 residues in the CDR3. V was shortened by 1 base and J by 6 bases, with 8 bases between the two germline ends. The germline CDR1 and CDR2 sequences are LGHNA and YSLEER.